This T cell receptor (beta chain) emerged from a study of cytomegalovirus exposure and HLA in healthy donors. Primers for the PCR totalled 60 Vbeta and 13 Jbeta. This table comes from immunoSEQ multiplex PCR, and its TCRdb copy is limited to in-frame clones, with some not included. The sample lists 33,000 or so clones, 60% to 80% occurring once. On this clone: The antigen remains undetermined. This same CDR3 is encoded by further DNA sequences in the sample.

The CDR3 contains 16 residues. Germline loops: CDR1 MGHRA, CDR2 YSYEKL. V gave up 3 bases and J gave up 1 base; unmatched junction bases: 7. Overall study results and limits: Cytomegalovirus association was assigned to under 200 TCR beta chains. Researchers reported that a few CMV-associated chains were confirmed in vitro as CMV antigen-specific. TCR beta V segments were, for the most part, productive about 90% or about 30% of the time in an earlier analysis. V- and J-gene trimming of TCR beta was linked (in a later analysis) to a missense DCLRE1C variant.

The sequencing input was PBMCs. The sequence came from a woman aged 25 to 39 in good health and CMV-seropositive. The genes are TRBV4-1 and TRBJ2-7; 9 bases match TRBD1. The CDR3, as DNA: TGCGCCAGCAGCCAGGGTCCCGGGACAGGGTCCTACGAGCAGTACTTC. Residues: CASSQGPGTGSYEQYF.